This T cell receptor (beta chain) derives from a study of blood T cell repertoires in COVID-19. Across the study: Sample material is recorded as cDNA or gDNA derived from T cells, B-cell-depleted T cells, or PBMCs.

The CDR3 consists of 17 residues. CDR1 and CDR2 from the germline V gene are KGHSH and LQKENI. With 2 bases removed from V and 8 bases from J, the gap between germline ends came to 24 bases. TCRdb keeps only in-frame clones here, not all; method: immunoSEQ multiplex PCR. The table has about 210,000 clones, roughly 85% seen once. The source of this sequence is a woman in her 70s with COVID-19, enrolled during active disease. This rearrangement joins TRBV18 to TRBJ1-2, with D perhaps matching TRBD1 (5 bases). Material: peripheral blood. The CDR3: CASSPNSGVGDLGGYTF. DNA for the CDR3: TGTGCCAGCTCACCAAACTCCGGTGTAGGGGATTTGGGAGGCTACACCTTC.